This T cell receptor beta chain was sequenced for a study of CD8 T cells in ankylosing spondylitis. General study results and limits: It was reported that disease-linked clones were significantly enriched in matched ankylosing spondylitis synovial fluid. For ankylosing spondylitis blood, a TCR beta motif of under 10 highly homologous variants appeared characteristic. Disease-associated clones were CD8+ and fairly uncommon in peripheral blood.

CDR3 length: 15 residues. Trimming cost V 5 bases and J 4 bases; bases outside gene matches: 4. CDR1 SGHTA and CDR2 FQGNSA come from the germline V gene. This clonotype was observed at least ten times. What it recognizes is unknown. Each CDR3 protein is one row after TCRdb ran MiXCR on the 5' RACE reads. The table lists 500,000 to 650,000 distinct CDR3 sequences, about 5% of them singletons. This rearrangement joins TRBV7-2 to TRBJ2-5; 13 bases fit TRBD2. Sequencing was done on a sample of blood, either unsorted or a sorted T cell fraction (not recorded which). The TCR sequence derives from a male donor with ankylosing spondylitis. The CDR3 reads CASSVTSGGRETQYF. Written as DNA, the CDR3 is TGTGCCAGCAGCGTGACTAGCGGGGGGCGAGAGACCCAGTACTTC.